The rows below give T cell receptor beta chains drawn from one sample of a study of PD-1 blockade in classical Hodgkin lymphoma. Clones were sequenced by immunoSEQ multiplex PCR, and TCRdb holds only the in-frame ones, with some missing. There are about 98,000 clones in the sample; about nine tenths occur only once, and roughly 2.8% lies in the top ten. The starting material was peripheral blood mononuclear cells (PBMCs), obtained at baseline. These receptors originate from a human donor with classical Hodgkin lymphoma. CDR3s include the opening cysteine and the closing phenylalanine or tryptophan. A D gene is named only where the DNA matches it firmly. The size entry is marked missing in some rows and otherwise reads once, few, many or a size class.

TRBJ2-7 NA NA TRBV5-1 TGCGCCAGCAGCTCCCGGGCAGGGCTTACCGAGCAGTACTTC CASSSRAGLTEQYF
TRBJ2-2 NA NA TRBV28 TGTGCCAGCAGTCTATACCGGGAAAACGGGGAGCTGTTTTTT CASSLYRENGELFF
TRBJ2-1 NA NA TRBV27 TGTGCCAGCAGTCTCGACCCGAACAATGAGCAGTTCTTC CASSLDPNNEQFF
TRBJ2-2 NA NA TRBV6-5 TGTGCCAGCAGTTATGCCGTACCTAGGGCCGGGGAGCTGTTTTTT CASSYAVPRAGELFF
TRBJ2-2 NA NA TRBV19 TGTGCCAGTAGTCCCGATGCGGGCCGGTGGGCCGGGGAGCTGTTTTTT CASSPDAGRWAGELFF
TRBJ1-4 NA NA TRBV18 TGTGCCAGCTCACCAACCGGTGGCGCAACTAATGAAAAACTGTTTTTT CASSPTGGATNEKLFF
TRBJ2-1 NA TRBD2 TRBV6-5 TGTGCCAGCAACGGACCCTCGCGGGGGAATGAGCAGTTCTTC CASNGPSRGNEQFF
TRBJ2-7 NA TRBD2 TRBV9 TGTGCCAGCAGCGTAGCTCGGACTAGCGGGAGTCCCGACTCGCTCTGGGCGACCTACGAGCAGTACTTC CASSVARTSGSPDSLWATYEQYF
TRBJ2-4 NA TRBD2 TRBV5-6 TGTGCCAGCAGCTTGGCGGGACTAGCGGGAGGTCGGTCCAAAAACATTCAGTACTTC CASSLAGLAGGRSKNIQYF
TRBJ2-7 NA TRBD2 TRBV5-1 TGCGCCAGCAGCCAATCGGGGCTAGCGGTCGGCTCCTACGAGCAGTACTTC CASSQSGLAVGSYEQYF
TRBJ1-1 NA NA TRBV6-6 TGTGCCAGCAGCATCCGGAAAAACACTGAAGCTTTCTTT CASSIRKNTEAFF
TRBJ1-3 few TRBD1 TRBV6-1 TGTGCCAGCAGTCCAGACAGGGCCTCTGGAAACACCATATATTTT CASSPDRASGNTIYF
TRBJ1-1 NA NA TRBV7-9 TGTGCCAGCAGAGCTTACAATAGTGGCTGGACGGTGAACACTGAAGCTTTCTTT CASRAYNSGWTVNTEAFF
TRBJ1-4 NA NA TRBV4-1 TGCGCCAGCAGCCAAAACCGGGGCCTGGGCGAAAAACTGTTTTTT CASSQNRGLGEKLFF
TRBJ1-3 NA NA TRBV30 TGTGCCTGGAGTGGCGAGGGAATACGGAACACCATATATTTT CAWSGEGIRNTIYF
TRBJ1-1 NA NA TRBV28 TGTGCCACCAACCCCGGACTTGCGAACACTGAAGCTTTCTTT CATNPGLANTEAFF
TRBJ2-3 NA NA TRBV30 TGTGCCTGGAGTAGTAGCGGAAACACGGATACGCAGTATTTT CAWSSSGNTDTQYF
TRBJ2-1 NA TRBD2 TRBV29-1 TGCAGCGTCGTCAGCGGGACCAACCCCTACAATGAGCAGTTCTTC CSVVSGTNPYNEQFF
TRBJ2-5 NA TRBD2 TRBV30 TGTGCAATGGAGTTGGGGTTTGGACTAGCGGGAGGTCGAGAGACCCAGTACTTC CAMELGFGLAGGRETQYF
TRBJ1-5 NA TRBD1 TRBV5-6 TGTGCCAGCAGCTTGTACAGGGGGGGATTTCAGCCCCAGCATTTT CASSLYRGGFQPQHF
TRBJ1-3 NA NA TRBV5-6 TGTGCCAGCAGCTTGGGGGGTTCTGGAAACACCATATATTTT CASSLGGSGNTIYF
TRBJ2-7 NA NA TRBV10-1 TGCGCCAGCAGTGAGGGGATCACTTACGAGCAGTACTTC CASSEGITYEQYF
TRBJ2-2 NA TRBD2 TRBV6-5 TGTGCCAGCACCTCCGGGACTACGAACACCGGGGAGCTGTTTTTT CASTSGTTNTGELFF
TRBJ1-1 once TRBD1 TRBV10-3 TGTGCCATCAGTGACCAACAGGGGCTGCATACTGAAGCTTTCTTT CAISDQQGLHTEAFF
TRBJ1-1 NA NA TRBV10-3 TGTGCCATCAGTAAGGGGAACACTGAAGCTTTCTTT CAISKGNTEAFF
TRBJ1-2 NA NA TRBV7-9 TGTGCCAGCAGCTCTCCGGGAGGCTACACCTTC CASSSPGGYTF
TRBJ2-1 NA NA TRBV13 TGTGCCAGCAGCCCCCTCCCTCCGAACAATGAGCAGTTCTTC CASSPLPPNNEQFF
TRBJ1-2 NA NA TRBV29-1 TGCAGCGTTGAAGAGGGGACAATCGTAGGTGGCTACACCTTC CSVEEGTIVGGYTF
TRBJ2-5 NA TRBD2 TRBV7-2 TGTGCCAGCAGCTTAGGGCTAGCGGGAGGGCAGGAGACCCAGTACTTC CASSLGLAGGQETQYF
TRBJ2-7 NA TRBD2 TRBV5-4 TGTGCCAGCAGCCCGAACCCGGGACTAGGGTCCTACGAGCAGTACTTC CASSPNPGLGSYEQYF
TRBJ1-2 NA NA TRBV11-2 TGTGCCAGCAGCTTCGACTACTCCTATGGCTACACCTTC CASSFDYSYGYTF
TRBJ2-5 NA NA TRBV10-3 TGTGCCATCAGTGAGGCTCGGGGCTGGGAGACCCAGTACTTC CAISEARGWETQYF
TRBJ2-7 NA NA TRBV7-9 TGTGCCAGCAGCTTAGTCTCCTACGAGCAGTACTTC CASSLVSYEQYF
TRBJ2-2 NA NA TRBV11-2 TGTGCCAGCAGCCTTACACGTGGCGGGGAGCTGTTTTTT CASSLTRGGELFF
TRBJ1-3 few NA TRBV10-1 TGCGCCAGCAGTGAGTCGTCAGGGGCTGCGGGAAACACCATATATTTT CASSESSGAAGNTIYF
TRBJ2-1 NA TRBD2 TRBV6-1 TGTGCCAGCTCGGGACTAGCGATCAATGAGCAGTTCTTC CASSGLAINEQFF
TRBJ1-1 NA NA TRBV19 TGTGCCAGTAGTATGCAATCCGACCTGAACACTGAAGCTTTCTTT CASSMQSDLNTEAFF
TRBJ2-7 NA NA TRBV28 TGTGCCAGCAGGCTAGTGGGAGGCTCCTACGAGCAGTACTTC CASRLVGGSYEQYF
TRBJ1-2 NA TRBD1 TRBV9 TGTGCCAGCAGCTCTGATCATTTTGGCGGGACAGGGGGTCATGGCTACACCTTC CASSSDHFGGTGGHGYTF
TRBJ1-2 NA NA TRBV29-1 TGCAGCGTTCAACTACAGGACGGACGGTATGGCTACACCTTC CSVQLQDGRYGYTF
TRBJ1-1 NA TRBD1 TRBV18 TGTGCCAGCTCTACAGGGGTGAACACTGAAGCTTTCTTT CASSTGVNTEAFF
TRBJ2-5 NA TRBD1 TRBV19 TGTGCCAGTAGTCCCCGGGACAGGGGGCGGGAGACCCAGTACTTC CASSPRDRGRETQYF
TRBJ2-7 NA NA TRBV29-1 TGCAGCGTTGCTGGGACCCGAGGGGGGGAGCAGTACTTC CSVAGTRGGEQYF
TRBJ1-4 NA NA TRBV15 TGTGCCACCAGCAGCCTTGGATCAGATGAAAAACTGTTTTTT CATSSLGSDEKLFF
TRBJ2-1 NA NA TRBV28 TGTGCCAGCAATTCCCGCGGACGGCAGTTCTTC CASNSRGRQFF
TRBJ2-5 NA TRBD1 TRBV15 TGTGCCACCAGCGTGCGGGACAGGGTCAGAGAGACCCAGTACTTC CATSVRDRVRETQYF
TRBJ2-7 NA NA TRBV4-1 TGCGCCAGCAGCCAACCCACCCGCTCGGGGGAGCAGTACTTC CASSQPTRSGEQYF
TRBJ1-4 NA NA TRBV28 TGTGCCAGCAGTTTTCGGATCAATGAAAAACTGTTTTTT CASSFRINEKLFF
TRBJ2-7 NA TRBD1 TRBV2 TGTGCCAGCAGTGAGCCCGGACAGGATGGAAACGAGCAGTACTTC CASSEPGQDGNEQYF
TRBJ1-2 NA TRBD1 TRBV7-3 TGTGCCAGCAGCTTAACGGCAGGGGGTAAATGGGGCTACACCTTC CASSLTAGGKWGYTF
TRBJ2-1 NA NA TRBV5-6 TGTGCCAGCAGCTTGGCCGGCAGCCAACTCTACAATGAGCAGTTCTTC CASSLAGSQLYNEQFF
TRBJ1-1 NA NA TRBV7-2 TGTGCCAGCAACTATGAGGGGGGCATTCTCCCCCCTGAAGCTTTCTTT CASNYEGGILPPEAFF
TRBJ2-1 NA NA TRBV27 TGTGCCAGCAGTTCCCCCCCCTACAATGAGCAGTTCTTC CASSSPPYNEQFF
TRBJ2-1 NA NA TRBV30 TGTGCCTGGAGTTGGCTAGCGACATACAATGAGCAGTTCTTC CAWSWLATYNEQFF
TRBJ2-7 once NA TRBV30 TGTGCCTGGACCTTGGCCGGGACGGGAACCTACGAGCAGTACTTC CAWTLAGTGTYEQYF
TRBJ1-2 once NA TRBV15 TGTGCCACCAGCGGGGCAGGTAACTATGGCTACACCTTC CATSGAGNYGYTF
TRBJ2-7 NA TRBD1 TRBV7-9 TGTGCCAGCAGCCCTCGACAGGGTACCCCCTACGAGCAGTACTTC CASSPRQGTPYEQYF
TRBJ1-5 NA NA TRBV27 TGTGCCAGCAGTTTGGCGGCAGGGTCCTCTCAGCCCCAGCATTTT CASSLAAGSSQPQHF
TRBJ1-5 once NA TRBV15 TGTGCCACCAGCAAGACAGATTTAGAGCCCCAGCATTTT CATSKTDLEPQHF